Listed here are 29 T cell receptor beta chains from one sample, sequenced in a study of tumor T cells in aggressive B-cell lymphoma. The assay was immunoSEQ multiplex PCR, and TCRdb's table has in-frame clones only and misses some. The sample holds 7,000 to 8,000 clones, about four fifths seen once. The material sequenced was tumor tissue. These receptors all stem from an adult with diffuse large B cell lymphoma.

The chain carries TRBV19 and TRBJ2-1; the match to TRBD2 covers 10 bases. This CDR3 contains 15 residues. V gave up 4 bases and J gave up 7 bases; unmatched junction bases: 7. CDR1 and CDR2 (germline): LNHDA, SQIVND (reference sequence). CDR3 in DNA: TGTGCCAGTAGTACGCTAGCGGGAGCCGCGAATGAGCAGTTCTTC. It specifies CASSTLAGAANEQFF.

V and J are TRBV7-9 and TRBJ1-1; D unclear. The V gene's germline CDR1 is SEHNR and CDR2 FQNEAQ (reference sequence). Between the trimmed V and J ends, which lost 2 bases and 8 bases, there was a span of 9 bases. The CDR3 has 12 residues. The CDR3 nucleotides are TGTGCCAGCAGCTTACTCTCGGGGGAAGCTTTCTTT. It encodes CASSLLSGEAFF.

The rearrangement uses TRBV5-1 and TRBJ1-4, with D uncertain. V lost 0 bases and J lost 5, with 11 bases in between. Germline V gene lookup returns CDR1 SGHRS and CDR2 YFSETQ. The length of the CDR3 is 15 residues. The CDR3 region is CASSLVPGGNEKLFF. CDR3 DNA: TGCGCCAGCAGCTTGGTCCCGGGTGGGAATGAAAAACTGTTTTTT.

The chain is built from TRBV9 and TRBJ2-3, with TRBD1 as a possible D gene (6 bases). This CDR3 contains 15 residues. The germline V gene encodes CDR1 SGDLS and CDR2 YYNGEE. V dropped 1 base and J dropped 0 bases, with 9 bases sitting between them. The CDR3: CASSVRGTSTDTQYF. As DNA, the CDR3 is TGTGCCAGCAGCGTAAGGGGGACAAGCACAGATACGCAGTATTTT.

V and J are TRBV28 and TRBJ1-1; 8 bases align to TRBD1. CDR1 MDHEN and CDR2 SYDVKM come from the germline V gene. The CDR3 totals 14 residues. V trimming: 6 bases; J trimming: 3 bases; junction bases outside the gene matches: 6. For the CDR3, the DNA is TGTGCCAGCAGATTCAGGGGGCGCCACACTGAAGCTTTCTTT. It specifies CASRFRGRHTEAFF.

The chain links TRBV7-3 to TRBJ2-7, with 9 bases lining up with TRBD2. V dropped 2 bases and J dropped 4; count of bases not matched to a gene: 12. The CDR3 loop spans 17 amino acids. The germline V gene has CDR1 SGHTA and CDR2 FQGTGA. The CDR3 here is CASSLGSAAGGAYEQYF. The CDR3 DNA follows: TGTGCCAGCAGCTTAGGGTCGGCGGCGGGAGGGGCTTACGAGCAGTACTTC.

A few counts support this clone. The chain couples TRBV7-9 to TRBJ1-5; D is ambiguous. The germline gives CDR1 SEHNR, CDR2 FQNEAQ (reference sequence). The CDR3 totals 14 residues. Trimming shortened V by 5 bases and J by 4 bases, and 12 bases separated the two germline ends. DNA of the CDR3: TGTGCCAGCAGCCGTTCCGGAGGGAATCAGCCCCAGCATTTT. This translates into CASSRSGGNQPQHF. Combining the CDR3 with reference TRBV7-9 and TRBJ1-5 gives the whole variable domain DTGVSQNPRHKITKRGQNVTFRCDPISEHNRLYWYRQTLGQGPEFLTYFQNEAQLEKSRLLSDRFSAERPKGSFSTLEIQRTEQGDSAMYLCASSRSGGNQPQHFGDGTRLSIL.

Points on this clone: Mismatch with germline at one junction end may stem from a read error. This chain connects TRBV4-2 to TRBJ2-7; the match to TRBD2 covers 7 bases. CDR1 is LGHNA and CDR2 is YNFKEQ in the germline V gene. The CDR3 is 15 amino acids. The CDR3 sequence: CASSQDGGGDYEQYF. CDR3 DNA: TGTGCCAGCAGCCAGGACGGGGGAGGGGACTACGAGCAATACTTC.

The chain is built from TRBV18 and TRBJ2-3; D is perhaps TRBD2 (5 bases). Germline CDR1 reads KGHSH; CDR2 reads LQKENI. Trimming removed 1 base from V and 0 bases from J, with 8 bases in between. There are 15 residues in the CDR3. The CDR3 DNA sequence: TGTGCCAGCTCACCACGTGGACTGAGCACAGATACGCAGTATTTT. It is translated as CASSPRGLSTDTQYF.

The J gene is TRBJ2-1, the V gene TRBV25-1; D remains unclear. Trimming stripped 5 bases from V and 10 bases from J, with 6 bases between. CDR1 MGHDK and CDR2 SYGVNS come from the germline V gene. The CDR3 is 10 residues long. CDR3 amino acids: CASSFEEQFF. The DNA of the CDR3 is TGTGCCAGCAGTTTCGAGGAGCAGTTCTTC.

This chain uses TRBV27 with TRBJ2-2; 7 positions agree with TRBD2. V was clipped by 6 bases and J by 4 bases; unmatched bases: 5. The CDR3 is 14 residues long. Germline CDR1 MNHEY, CDR2 SMNVEV (reference sequence). The CDR3 reads CASRAGVITGELFF. The DNA for the CDR3 is TGTGCCAGCAGGGCGGGAGTGATCACCGGGGAGCTGTTTTTT.

The V gene is TRBV27, the J gene TRBJ2-1, with 8 bases fitting TRBD2. Trimming at V came to 7 bases and at J to 3 bases, leaving 8 bases not matched to a gene. The CDR3 sequence is 15 residues long. CDR1 MNHEY and CDR2 SMNVEV come from the germline V gene (reference sequence). The CDR3 is CASTTRGGGYNEQFF. CDR3 nucleotide sequence: TGTGCCAGCACCACACGGGGGGGCGGCTACAATGAGCAGTTCTTC.

The chain combines TRBV7-2 with TRBJ2-5; possibly TRBD1 for D (6 bases). The V gene lost 4 bases and the J gene lost 4 bases, with 10 bases spanning the gap. Germline V CDR1 and CDR2: SGHTA, FQGNSA. CDR3 length: 13 amino acids. This CDR3 is CASSWQQGETQYF. For the CDR3, the DNA is TGTGCCAGCAGCTGGCAACAGGGAGAGACCCAGTACTTC.

V is TRBV19 and J is TRBJ2-7; no reliable D call. The CDR3 totals 14 residues. CDR1 is LNHDA, CDR2 SQIVND, per germline (reference sequence). Trimming took off 5 bases at V and 0 bases at J, with 11 bases between the two ends. The CDR3 loop reads CASSALIASYEQYF. CDR3 DNA: TGTGCCAGTAGTGCGCTGATAGCCTCCTACGAGCAGTACTTC.

Note on this clone: At one of its ends the junction is not consistent with the germline gene, which may arise from a read error. The V gene is TRBV19, the J gene TRBJ1-1; D is ambiguous. This CDR3 spans 13 amino acids. Looked up from germline, CDR1 is LNHDA and CDR2 is SQIVND (reference sequence). CDR3 sequence (DNA): TGTGCCAGTAGACCCAGCCTGAACACTAAAGCTTTCTTT. Translating gives CASRPSLNTKAFF. Looking up the rest from reference TRBV19 and TRBJ1-1 gives the full variable domain: DGGITQSPKYLFRKEGQNVTLSCEQNLNHDAMYWYRQDPGQGLRLIYYSQIVNDFQKGDIAEGYSVSREKKESFPLTVTSAQKNPTAFYLCASRPSLNTKAFFGQGTRLTVV.

The J gene is TRBJ2-7, the V gene TRBV13; 10 nucleotides line up with TRBD1. Trimming took 5 bases from V and 5 from J; bases not matched to a gene: 12. Germline lookup yields CDR1 PRHDT and CDR2 FYEKMQ (reference sequence). This CDR3 comprises 16 residues. The chain's CDR3 is CASSPLPGTGVNEQYF. DNA of the CDR3: TGTGCCAGCAGCCCGTTACCCGGGACAGGGGTAAACGAGCAGTACTTC.

The chain links TRBV7-2 to TRBJ2-1, with TRBD2 matching 7 bases. Trimming cost V 7 bases and J 7 bases; bases outside gene matches: 10. Germline lookup yields CDR1 SGHTA and CDR2 FQGNSA. The CDR3 totals 14 residues. CDR3 nucleotides: TGTGCCAGCACGTGGGAGGGCCCCGTGAATGAGCAGTTCTTC. Protein: CASTWEGPVNEQFF.

The rearrangement joins TRBV7-2 to TRBJ2-3, with TRBD2 matching over 10 bases. CDR1 is SGHTA, CDR2 FQGNSA, per germline. Trimming cost V 3 bases and J 3 bases; bases outside gene matches: 3. This CDR3 is built from 15 residues. In DNA form, the CDR3 reads TGTGCCAGCAGCTTCCTAGCGGGAGTTACAGATACGCAGTATTTT. Translating it yields CASSFLAGVTDTQYF.

The chain is built from TRBV5-4 and TRBJ1-6, with a possible D match to TRBD1 (6 bases). Germline CDR1 is SGHNT and CDR2 is YYREEE (reference sequence). V was shortened by 3 bases and J by 7 bases, with 11 bases between the two germline ends. The CDR3 extends over 14 amino acids. CDR3 sequence (DNA): TGTGCCAGCAGCTCGGACAGAAAAAATTCACCCCTCCACTTT. Its translation: CASSSDRKNSPLHF.

This sequence joins TRBV29-1 and TRBJ2-2; TRBD2 agrees at 9 bases. Looked up from germline, CDR1 is SQVTM and CDR2 is ANQGSEA. The J segment lost 8 bases and the V segment lost 4 bases, leaving 14 bases of the junction unmatched. The CDR3 length is 16 residues. CDR3 DNA: TGCAGCGTTGGCCCCGGGGCTAGCGGGATTAAAGGGGAGCTGTTTTTT. Residues: CSVGPGASGIKGELFF.

The chain has TRBV19 and TRBJ1-5; D is unclear. The CDR3 spans 15 residues. The V end lost 2 bases, the J end lost 0 bases, and 8 bases lay between the germline ends. The germline V gene encodes CDR1 LNHDA and CDR2 SQIVND (reference sequence). This CDR3 reads CASSIIRYSNQPQHF. In DNA form, the CDR3 reads TGTGCCAGTAGTATAATACGCTATAGCAATCAGCCCCAGCATTTT.

This clone was recorded once. Here the CDR3 reads CASSQWGTQSSYEQYF. CDR3 bases: TGTGCCAGCAGTCAATGGGGGACACAGAGCTCCTACGAGCAGTACTTC. The chain couples TRBV25-1 to TRBJ2-7; TRBD1 is a possible D gene (6 bases). Trimming left V 5 bases short and J 0 bases short, with 17 bases between. This CDR3 comprises 16 residues. Germline lookup yields CDR1 MGHDK and CDR2 SYGVNS.

The chain has TRBV11-3 and TRBJ2-5, with no clear D. CDR3 length: 15 amino acids. Trimming pared 3 bases from V and 0 bases from J, leaving 11 bases between. Germline values: CDR1 SGHNT, CDR2 YENEEA. CDR3 residues: CASSLGDTYQETQYF. DNA for the CDR3: TGTGCCAGCAGCTTGGGCGATACGTACCAAGAGACCCAGTACTTC.

The V gene is TRBV14, the J gene TRBJ1-1, with D perhaps TRBD1 (5 bases). The germline V gene encodes CDR1 SGHDN and CDR2 FVKESK. The CDR3 spans 14 residues. Trimming removed 1 base from V and 5 bases from J, with 11 bases in between. CDR3 sequence (DNA): TGTGCCAGCAGCCAAGCCTGGGGACTAACTGAAGCTTTCTTT. This gives the protein CASSQAWGLTEAFF.

The chain combines TRBV7-3 with TRBJ2-3, with 7 positions matching TRBD2. CDR1 is SGHTA and CDR2 is FQGTGA in the germline V gene. Germline trimming cut 5 bases from V and 1 base from J; bases unmatched to any gene: 6. The CDR3 sequence is 15 residues long. The CDR3 DNA sequence: TGTGCCAGCAGCGTAGGGGCGGGAGGCACAGATACGCAGTATTTT. It encodes CASSVGAGGTDTQYF.

The V call is TRBV9, the J call TRBJ2-1; 9 nucleotides match TRBD2. The germline gives CDR1 SGDLS, CDR2 YYNGEE. CDR3 length: 17 residues. V lost 0 bases, J lost 4 bases, and 8 bases stayed unmatched. For the CDR3, the DNA is TGTGCCAGCAGCGTAGAGGCGGGAGGGCCAATTTACAATGAGCAGTTCTTC. It yields the protein CASSVEAGGPIYNEQFF. The entire variable domain, with the rest obtained from reference TRBV9 and TRBJ2-1, is as follows: DSGVTQTPKHLITATGQRVTLRCSPRSGDLSVYWYQQSLDQGLQFLIQYYNGEERAKGNILERFSAQQFPDLHSELNLSSLELGDSALYFCASSVEAGGPIYNEQFFGPGTRLTVL.

The table lists this clone with a count of one. The V call is TRBV4-1, the J call TRBJ2-7; 13 nucleotides match TRBD2. Germline values: CDR1 MGHRA, CDR2 YSYEKL. CDR3 length: 19 residues. The J segment lost 0 bases and the V segment lost 4 bases, leaving 12 bases of the junction unmatched. The CDR3 DNA is TGCGCCAGCAGCCCTTTGGGACTAGCGGGGCATGGTTTCTCCTACGAGCAGTACTTC. Translating it yields CASSPLGLAGHGFSYEQYF.

The chain has TRBV10-1 and TRBJ1-1, with no clear D. CDR1 and CDR2 (germline): WNHNN, SYGVQD (reference sequence). This CDR3 has 13 residues. The germline V and J ends were trimmed by 6 bases and 5 bases, with 13 bases remaining between them. DNA for the CDR3: TGCGCCAGCAGCCGGGATCTAGGGACTGAAGCTTTCTTT. The encoded protein is CASSRDLGTEAFF.

This rearrangement joins TRBV11-2 to TRBJ1-2; 7 nucleotides match TRBD1. Germline trimming cut 5 bases from V and 7 bases from J; bases unmatched to any gene: 10. CDR3 length: 14 residues. Germline CDR1 and CDR2: SGHAT and FQNNGV. CDR3 coding DNA: TGTGCCAGCAGCCCATTCCCAGACAGGGCTGGCTACACCTTC. As protein: CASSPFPDRAGYTF. The full variable domain, with the rest looked up from reference TRBV11-2 and TRBJ1-2, is EAGVAQSPRYKIIEKRQSVAFWCNPISGHATLYWYQQILGQGPKLLIQFQNNGVVDDSQLPKDRFSAERLKGVDSTLKIQPAKLEDSAVYLCASSPFPDRAGYTFGSGTRLTVV.